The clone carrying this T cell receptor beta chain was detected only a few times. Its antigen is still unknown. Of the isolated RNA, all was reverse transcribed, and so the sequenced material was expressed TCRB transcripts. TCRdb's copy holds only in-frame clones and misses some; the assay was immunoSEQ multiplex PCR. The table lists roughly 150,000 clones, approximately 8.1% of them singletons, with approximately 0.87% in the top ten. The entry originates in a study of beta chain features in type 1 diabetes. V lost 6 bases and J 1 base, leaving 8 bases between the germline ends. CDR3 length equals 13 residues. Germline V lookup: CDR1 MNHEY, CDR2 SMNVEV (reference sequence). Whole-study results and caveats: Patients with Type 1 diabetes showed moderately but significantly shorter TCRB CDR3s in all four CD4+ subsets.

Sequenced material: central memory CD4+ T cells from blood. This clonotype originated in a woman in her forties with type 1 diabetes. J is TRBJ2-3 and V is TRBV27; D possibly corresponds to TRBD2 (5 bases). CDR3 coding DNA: TGTGCCAGCAGGGATAGCGGCACAGATACGCAGTATTTT. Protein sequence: CASRDSGTDTQYF.